Described below is a single TCR beta chain sequence and its context. Its antigen is still unknown. This sample was included in a study of T cell responses to AZD1222 COVID-19 vaccine. CDR3 length equals 16 residues. The V segment lost 0 bases and the J segment 4 bases; nucleotides outside the gene matches: 8. CDR1 SGDLS and CDR2 YYNGEE come from the germline V gene. Only in-frame clones appear in the TCRdb table, and some are missing; sequencing was by immunoSEQ multiplex PCR. The sample has 140,000 to 150,000 clones; roughly 90% are singletons. General observations from the study: The span of vaccine-associated CD4 TCRs extended across spike, with dominance at 160-218 and 743-854. Donors were mostly white British, more females; clonal diversity possibly underestimated.

The sequencing used peripheral blood, collected 28 days after the second dose of the MenACWY control vaccine. The chain couples TRBV9 to TRBJ1-2; the match to TRBD1 covers 8 bases. This TCR was recovered from an adult who received the MenACWY meningococcal vaccine as a control. The CDR3 loop reads CASSVDQAGGIYGYTF. In DNA, the CDR3 is TGTGCCAGCAGCGTAGATCAAGCAGGGGGCATCTATGGCTACACCTTC.